The sequence of this T cell receptor beta chain was determined in a study of beta chain features in type 1 diabetes. Sort purity for all populations was recorded as exceeding 98%. Germline lookup yields CDR1 GTSNPN and CDR2 SVGIG (reference sequence). This CDR3 has 14 amino acids. Trimming shortened V by 5 bases and J by 3 bases, and 14 bases separated the two germline ends. Isolated RNA was reverse transcribed in full, so expressed TCRB transcripts were sequenced. Assay used: immunoSEQ multiplex PCR; TCRdb lists only in-frame clones, some missing. The sample includes approximately 470,000 clones, around 28% of them seen just once. This clone has just a few counts.

The rearrangement links TRBV30 to TRBJ2-1, with D possibly being TRBD1 (6 bases). Sequencing used naive CD4+ T cells from blood. The receptor comes from a man aged 18 to 29 in good health. CDR3 amino acids: CAWVGDTYYNEQFF. CDR3 DNA: TGTGCCTGGGTGGGGGACACCTACTACAATGAGCAGTTCTTC.